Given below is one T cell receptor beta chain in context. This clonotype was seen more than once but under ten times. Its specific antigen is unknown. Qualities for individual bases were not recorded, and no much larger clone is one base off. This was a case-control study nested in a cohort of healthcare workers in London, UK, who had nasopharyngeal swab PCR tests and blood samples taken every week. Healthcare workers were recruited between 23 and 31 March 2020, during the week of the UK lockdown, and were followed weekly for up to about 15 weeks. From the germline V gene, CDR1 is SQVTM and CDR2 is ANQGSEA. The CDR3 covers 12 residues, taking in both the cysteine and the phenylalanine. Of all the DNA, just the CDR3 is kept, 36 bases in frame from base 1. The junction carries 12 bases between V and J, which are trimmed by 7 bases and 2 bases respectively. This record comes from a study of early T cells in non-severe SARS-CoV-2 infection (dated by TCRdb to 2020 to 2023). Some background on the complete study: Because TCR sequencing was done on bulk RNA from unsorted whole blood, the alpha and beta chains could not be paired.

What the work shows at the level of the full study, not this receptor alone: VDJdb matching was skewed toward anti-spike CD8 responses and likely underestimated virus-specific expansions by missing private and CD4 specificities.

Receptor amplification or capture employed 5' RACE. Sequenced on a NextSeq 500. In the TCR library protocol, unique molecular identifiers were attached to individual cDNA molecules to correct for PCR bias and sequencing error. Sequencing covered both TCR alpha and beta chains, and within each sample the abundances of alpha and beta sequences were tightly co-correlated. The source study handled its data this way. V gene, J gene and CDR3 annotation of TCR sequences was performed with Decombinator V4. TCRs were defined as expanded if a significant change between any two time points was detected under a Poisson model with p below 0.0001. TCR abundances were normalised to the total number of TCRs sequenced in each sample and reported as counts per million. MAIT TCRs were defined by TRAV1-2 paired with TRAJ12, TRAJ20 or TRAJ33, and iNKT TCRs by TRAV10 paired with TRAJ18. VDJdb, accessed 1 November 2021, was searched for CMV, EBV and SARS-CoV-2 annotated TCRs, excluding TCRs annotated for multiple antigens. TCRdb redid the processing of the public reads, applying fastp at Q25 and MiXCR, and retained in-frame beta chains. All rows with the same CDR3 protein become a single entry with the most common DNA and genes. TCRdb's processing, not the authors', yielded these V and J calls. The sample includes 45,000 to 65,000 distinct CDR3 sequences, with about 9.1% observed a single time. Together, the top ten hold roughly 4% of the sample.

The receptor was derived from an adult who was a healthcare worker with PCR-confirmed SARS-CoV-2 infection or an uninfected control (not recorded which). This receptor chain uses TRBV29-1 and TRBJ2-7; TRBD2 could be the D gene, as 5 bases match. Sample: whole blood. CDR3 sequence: CSATTQAYEQYF. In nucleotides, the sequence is TGCAGCGCGACTACCCAGGCCTACGAGCAGTACTTC.